The rows below give T cell receptor beta chains drawn from one sample of a study of shared clonotypes between healthy human individuals. Produced via immunoSEQ multiplex PCR; TCRdb's table is partial and in-frame only. The repertoire holds around 1.6 million clones, with 95% to 99% as singletons. Sequenced: naive CD4+ T cells sorted from blood. The receptors come from a man younger than 40 in good health. The CDR3 runs from the conserved cysteine through the conserved F or W. Fields, in order: V gene, J gene, CDR3 protein.

v_call: TRBV5-4; j_call: TRBJ2-3; cdr3_aa: CASSLDRERTQYF
v_call: TRBV23-1; j_call: TRBJ2-7; cdr3_aa: CASSRELTGAYEQYF
v_call: TRBV30; j_call: TRBJ2-7; cdr3_aa: CAWSRGQAYEQYF
v_call: TRBV5-1; j_call: TRBJ2-5; cdr3_aa: CASSFRGTSGHQETQYF
v_call: TRBV9; j_call: TRBJ1-2; cdr3_aa: CASSTTPQVEINYGYTF
v_call: TRBV7-2; j_call: TRBJ2-2; cdr3_aa: CASSFQANGELFF
v_call: TRBV7-2; j_call: TRBJ2-4; cdr3_aa: CASSAGAKNIQYF
v_call: TRBV19; j_call: TRBJ2-7; cdr3_aa: CASSISTLARDEQYF
v_call: TRBV5-1; j_call: TRBJ2-3; cdr3_aa: CASLSSEADTQYF
v_call: TRBV7-2; j_call: TRBJ2-1; cdr3_aa: CASSKETYNEQFF
v_call: TRBV28; j_call: TRBJ1-5; cdr3_aa: CASSPGQGHQPQHF
v_call: TRBV10-3; j_call: TRBJ1-2; cdr3_aa: CAISEPGQGRGGYTF
v_call: TRBV5-1; j_call: TRBJ2-2; cdr3_aa: CASSFGTPDTGELFF
v_call: TRBV7-2; j_call: TRBJ2-1; cdr3_aa: CASSFWTGGPNEQFF
v_call: TRBV27; j_call: TRBJ1-3; cdr3_aa: CASSKPVPGNTIYF
v_call: TRBV2; j_call: TRBJ2-7; cdr3_aa: CASGFRDYPSYEQYF